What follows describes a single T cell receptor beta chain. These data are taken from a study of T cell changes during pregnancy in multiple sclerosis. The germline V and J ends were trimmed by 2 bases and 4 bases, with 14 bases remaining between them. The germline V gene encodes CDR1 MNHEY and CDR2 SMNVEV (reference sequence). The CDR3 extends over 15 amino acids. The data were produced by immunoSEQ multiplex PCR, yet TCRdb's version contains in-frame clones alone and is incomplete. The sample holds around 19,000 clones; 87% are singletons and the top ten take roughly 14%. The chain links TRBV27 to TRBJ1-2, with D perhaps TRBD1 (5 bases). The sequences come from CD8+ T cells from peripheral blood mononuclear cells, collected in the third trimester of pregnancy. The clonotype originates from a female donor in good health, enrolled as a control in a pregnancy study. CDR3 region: CASSLIKGNGYGYTF. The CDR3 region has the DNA TGTGCCAGCAGTTTAATCAAGGGGAATGGCTATGGCTACACCTTC.